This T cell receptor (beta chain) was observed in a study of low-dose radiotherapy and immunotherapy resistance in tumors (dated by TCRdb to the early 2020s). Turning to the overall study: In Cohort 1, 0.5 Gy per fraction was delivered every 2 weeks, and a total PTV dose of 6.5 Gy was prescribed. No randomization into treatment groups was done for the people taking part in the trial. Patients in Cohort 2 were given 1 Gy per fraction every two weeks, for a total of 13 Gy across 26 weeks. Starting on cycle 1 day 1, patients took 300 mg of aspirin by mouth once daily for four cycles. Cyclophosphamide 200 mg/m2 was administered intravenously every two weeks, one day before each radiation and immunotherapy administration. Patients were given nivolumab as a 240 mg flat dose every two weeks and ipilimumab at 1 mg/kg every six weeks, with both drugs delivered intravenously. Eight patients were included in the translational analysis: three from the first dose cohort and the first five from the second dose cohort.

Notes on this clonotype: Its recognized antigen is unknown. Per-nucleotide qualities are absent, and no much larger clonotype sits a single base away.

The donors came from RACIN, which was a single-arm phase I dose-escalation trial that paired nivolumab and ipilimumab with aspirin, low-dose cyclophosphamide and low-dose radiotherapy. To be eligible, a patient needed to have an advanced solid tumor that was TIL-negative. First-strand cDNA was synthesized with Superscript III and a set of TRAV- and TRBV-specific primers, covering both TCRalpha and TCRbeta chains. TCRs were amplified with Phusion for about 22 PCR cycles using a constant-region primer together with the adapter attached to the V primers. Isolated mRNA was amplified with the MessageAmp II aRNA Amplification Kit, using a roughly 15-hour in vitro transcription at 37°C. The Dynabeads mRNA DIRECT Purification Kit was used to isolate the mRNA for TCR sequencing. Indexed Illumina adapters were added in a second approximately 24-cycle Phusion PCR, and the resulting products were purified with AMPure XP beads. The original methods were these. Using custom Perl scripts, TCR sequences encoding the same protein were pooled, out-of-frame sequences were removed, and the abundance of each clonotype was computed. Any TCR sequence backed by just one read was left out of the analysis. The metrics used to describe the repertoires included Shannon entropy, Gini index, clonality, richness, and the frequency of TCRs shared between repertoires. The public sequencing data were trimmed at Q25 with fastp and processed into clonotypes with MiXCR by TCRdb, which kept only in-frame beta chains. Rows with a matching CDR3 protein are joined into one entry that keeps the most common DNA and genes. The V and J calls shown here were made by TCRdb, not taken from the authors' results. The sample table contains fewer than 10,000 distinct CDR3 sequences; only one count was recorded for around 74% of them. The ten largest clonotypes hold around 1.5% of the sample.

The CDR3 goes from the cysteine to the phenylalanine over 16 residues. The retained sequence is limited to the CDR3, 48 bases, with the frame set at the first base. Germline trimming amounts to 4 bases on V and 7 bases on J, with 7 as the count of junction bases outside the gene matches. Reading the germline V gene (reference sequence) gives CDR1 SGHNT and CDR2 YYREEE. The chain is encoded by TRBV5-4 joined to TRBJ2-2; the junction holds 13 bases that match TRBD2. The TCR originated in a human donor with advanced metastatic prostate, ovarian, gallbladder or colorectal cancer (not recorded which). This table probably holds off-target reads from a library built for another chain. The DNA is TGTGCCAGCAGCGCTCCAACTAGCGGGAGGGTCGGGGAGCTGTTTTTT. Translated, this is CASSAPTSGRVGELFF.